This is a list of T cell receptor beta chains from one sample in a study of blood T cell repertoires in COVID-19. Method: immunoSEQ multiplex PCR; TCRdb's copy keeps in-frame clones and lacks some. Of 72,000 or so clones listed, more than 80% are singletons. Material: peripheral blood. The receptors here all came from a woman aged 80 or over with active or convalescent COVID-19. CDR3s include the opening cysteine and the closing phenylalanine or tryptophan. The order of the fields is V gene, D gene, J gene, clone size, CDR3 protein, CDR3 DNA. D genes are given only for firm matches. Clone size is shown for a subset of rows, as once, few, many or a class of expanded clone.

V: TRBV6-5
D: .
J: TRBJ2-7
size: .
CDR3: CASSQDRVPYEQYF
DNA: TGTGCCAGCAGCCAGGACAGAGTCCCCTACGAGCAGTACTTC

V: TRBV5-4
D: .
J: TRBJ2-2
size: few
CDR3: CASSLDISANTGELFF
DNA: TGTGCCAGCAGCTTGGACATCTCCGCGAACACCGGGGAGCTGTTTTTT

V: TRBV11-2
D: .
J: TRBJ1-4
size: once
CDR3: CASSSSPWGPGEKLFF
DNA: TGTGCCAGCAGCTCTTCCCCATGGGGGCCGGGAGAAAAACTGTTTTTT

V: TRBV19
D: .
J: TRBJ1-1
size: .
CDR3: CASSIEWARGAFF
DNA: TGTGCCAGTAGTATAGAATGGGCACGGGGAGCTTTCTTT

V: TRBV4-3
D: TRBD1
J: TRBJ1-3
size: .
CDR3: CASSQAVGQIRGNTIYF
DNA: TGCGCCAGCAGCCAGGCAGTGGGACAGATCCGAGGAAACACCATATATTTT

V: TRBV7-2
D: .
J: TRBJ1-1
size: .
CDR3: CASSLAQRQFQTPNTEAFF
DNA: TGTGCCAGCAGCTTAGCGCAAAGACAGTTCCAGACTCCGAACACTGAAGCTTTCTTT

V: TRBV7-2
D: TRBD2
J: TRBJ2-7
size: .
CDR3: CASSLRGGYEQYF
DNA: TGTGCCAGCAGCTTACGGGGGGGTTACGAGCAGTACTTC

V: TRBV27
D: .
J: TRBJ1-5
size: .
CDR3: CASSGGYRNQPQHF
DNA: TGTGCCAGCAGCGGCGGGTATCGCAATCAGCCCCAGCATTTT

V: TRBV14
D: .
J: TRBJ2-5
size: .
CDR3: CASSQAIHRGETQYF
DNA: TGTGCCAGCAGCCAAGCGATACATCGCGGGGAGACCCAGTACTTC

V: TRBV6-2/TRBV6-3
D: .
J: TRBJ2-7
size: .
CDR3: CASSDGGADEQYF
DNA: TGTGCCAGCAGTGACGGAGGGGCGGACGAGCAGTACTTC

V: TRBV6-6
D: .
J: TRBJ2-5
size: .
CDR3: CASSSLSGQQETQYF
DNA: TGTGCCAGCAGTTCCCTATCCGGACAGCAAGAGACCCAGTACTTC

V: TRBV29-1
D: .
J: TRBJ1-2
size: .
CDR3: CSASGDSNYGYTF
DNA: TGCAGCGCTTCAGGGGATTCTAACTATGGCTACACCTTC

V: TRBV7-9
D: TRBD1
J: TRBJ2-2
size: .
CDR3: CASSYRTGTGELFF
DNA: TGTGCCAGCAGCTATCGGACAGGGACCGGGGAGCTGTTTTTT

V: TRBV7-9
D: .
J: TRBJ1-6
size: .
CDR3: CASSLDQGSPLHF
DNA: TGTGCCAGCAGCTTAGATCAGGGTTCACCCCTCCACTTT

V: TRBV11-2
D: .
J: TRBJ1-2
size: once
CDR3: CASSSRGLSGYTF
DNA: TGTGCCAGCAGCTCAAGGGGCCTTAGTGGCTACACCTTC

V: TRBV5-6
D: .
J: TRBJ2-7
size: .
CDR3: CASSINRYEQYF
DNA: TGTGCCAGCAGCATTAACAGGTACGAGCAGTACTTC

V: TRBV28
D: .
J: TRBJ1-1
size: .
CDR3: CASIGGVTEAFF
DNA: TGTGCCAGCATAGGGGGGGTTACTGAAGCTTTCTTT

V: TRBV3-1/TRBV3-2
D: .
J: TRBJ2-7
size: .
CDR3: CASSQERGLTDEQYF
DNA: TGTGCCAGCAGCCAAGAAAGGGGATTGACGGACGAGCAGTACTTC

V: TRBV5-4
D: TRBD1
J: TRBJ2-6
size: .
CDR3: CASSAGQGSSSGANVLTF
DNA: TGTGCCAGCAGCGCTGGACAGGGGAGCTCTTCTGGGGCCAACGTCCTGACTTTC

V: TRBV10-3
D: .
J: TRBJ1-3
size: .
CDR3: CAIGQQGSGNTIYF
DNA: TGTGCCATCGGCCAACAGGGCTCTGGAAACACCATATATTTT

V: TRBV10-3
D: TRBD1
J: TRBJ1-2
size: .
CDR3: CAISGTGPGYGYTF
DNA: TGTGCCATCAGTGGGACAGGGCCGGGGTATGGCTACACCTTC

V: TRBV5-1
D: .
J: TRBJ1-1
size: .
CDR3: CASSLVGVEGEAFF
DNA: TGCGCCAGCAGCTTGGTGGGAGTAGAAGGTGAAGCTTTCTTT

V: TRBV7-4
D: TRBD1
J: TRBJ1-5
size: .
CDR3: CASSTRQGSVFQPQHF
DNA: TGTGCCAGCAGCACCCGACAGGGGTCGGTTTTTCAGCCCCAGCATTTT

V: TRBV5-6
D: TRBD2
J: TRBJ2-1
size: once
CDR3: CASSLVGGASNEQFF
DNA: TGTGCCAGCAGCTTGGTCGGGGGGGCCTCTAATGAGCAGTTCTTC

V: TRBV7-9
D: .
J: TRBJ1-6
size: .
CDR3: CASSFPAGENSPLHF
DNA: TGTGCCAGCAGTTTTCCTGCAGGGGAAAATTCACCCCTCCACTTT

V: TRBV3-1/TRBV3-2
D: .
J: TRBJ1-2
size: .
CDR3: CASSQRPDRRYGYTF
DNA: TGTGCCAGCAGCCAACGTCCGGACAGACGCTATGGCTACACCTTC

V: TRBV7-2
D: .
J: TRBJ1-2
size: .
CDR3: CASSPRRGDGYTF
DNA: TGTGCCAGCAGCCCCCGCAGGGGAGATGGCTACACCTTC

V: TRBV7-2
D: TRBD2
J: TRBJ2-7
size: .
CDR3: CASSLAGTSYEQYF
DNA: TGTGCCAGCAGCTTGGCCGGGACTAGCTACGAGCAGTACTTC

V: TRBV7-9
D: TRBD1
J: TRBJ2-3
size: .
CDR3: CASSPSMTGKADTQYF
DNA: TGTGCCAGCAGCCCGTCGATGACAGGGAAGGCAGATACGCAGTATTTT

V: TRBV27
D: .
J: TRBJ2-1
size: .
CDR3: CASLPPGSSYNEQFF
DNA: TGTGCCAGTCTACCCCCCGGGAGCTCCTACAATGAGCAGTTCTTC

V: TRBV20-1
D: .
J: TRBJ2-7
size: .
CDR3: CSASVSGLSYEQYF
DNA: TGCAGTGCTAGTGTGTCAGGGCTCTCCTACGAGCAGTACTTC

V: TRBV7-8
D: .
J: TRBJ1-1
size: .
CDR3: CASTAQAGTEAFF
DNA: TGTGCCAGCACCGCCCAGGCGGGCACTGAAGCTTTCTTT

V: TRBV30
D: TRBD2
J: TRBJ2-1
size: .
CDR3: CAWTSGTTFNEQFF
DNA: TGTGCCTGGACCTCCGGGACTACCTTCAATGAGCAGTTCTTC

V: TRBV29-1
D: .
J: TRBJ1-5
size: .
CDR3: CSVAEALSGNQPQHF
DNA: TGCAGCGTCGCCGAGGCCCTTTCGGGCAATCAGCCCCAGCATTTT

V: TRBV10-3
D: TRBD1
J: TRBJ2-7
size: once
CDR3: CAISLAQGAYEQYF
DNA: TGTGCCATCAGTCTAGCACAGGGGGCCTACGAGCAGTACTTC

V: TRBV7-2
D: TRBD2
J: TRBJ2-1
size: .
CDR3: CASSFLAGGVNEQFF
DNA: TGTGCCAGCAGCTTCCTAGCGGGGGGGGTCAATGAGCAGTTCTTC

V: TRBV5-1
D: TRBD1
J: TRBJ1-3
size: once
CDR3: CASSQGAGGNTIYF
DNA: TGCGCCAGCAGCCAGGGGGCAGGAGGAAACACCATATATTTT

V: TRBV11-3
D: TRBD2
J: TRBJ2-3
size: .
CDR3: CASSSRTSGGATDTQYF
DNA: TGTGCCAGCAGCTCCCGGACTAGCGGGGGGGCGACAGATACGCAGTATTTT

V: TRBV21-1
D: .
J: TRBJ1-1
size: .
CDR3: CASCDSEAFF
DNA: TGTGCCAGCTGCGACAGTGAAGCTTTCTTT

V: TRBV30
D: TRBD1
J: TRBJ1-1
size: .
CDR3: CAWSEGQPGDTEAFF
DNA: TGTGCCTGGAGCGAGGGACAGCCGGGAGACACTGAAGCTTTCTTT

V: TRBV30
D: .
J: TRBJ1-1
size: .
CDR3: CAWSDWPSWEMNTEAFF
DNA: TGTGCCTGGAGTGACTGGCCCTCCTGGGAGATGAACACTGAAGCTTTCTTT

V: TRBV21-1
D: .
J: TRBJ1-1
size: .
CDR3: CASSGRTEAFF
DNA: TGTGCCAGCAGTGGCAGAACTGAAGCTTTCTTT

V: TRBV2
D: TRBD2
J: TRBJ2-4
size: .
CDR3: CASSGTSGGYF
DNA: TGTGCCAGCAGTGGGACTAGCGGGGGGTACTTC

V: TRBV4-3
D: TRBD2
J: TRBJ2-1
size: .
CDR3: CASSQERLARQFF
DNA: TGCGCCAGCAGCCAGGAGAGACTAGCAAGGCAGTTCTTC

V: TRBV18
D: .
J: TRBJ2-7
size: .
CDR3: CASSRADSYEQYF
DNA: TGTGCCAGCTCTCGAGCGGACTCCTACGAGCAGTACTTC

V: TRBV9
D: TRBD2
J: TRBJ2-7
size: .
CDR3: CASSVGLGTRFSGGEGEQYF
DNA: TGTGCCAGCAGCGTAGGTCTTGGGACCCGATTCAGTGGGGGGGAAGGCGAGCAGTACTTC

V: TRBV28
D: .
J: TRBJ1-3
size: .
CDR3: CATSHRASGNTIYF
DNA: TGTGCCACCAGTCACAGGGCTTCTGGAAACACCATATATTTT

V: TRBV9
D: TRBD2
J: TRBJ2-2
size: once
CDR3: CASSARLAVNTGELFF
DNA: TGTGCCAGCAGCGCCCGACTAGCGGTGAACACCGGGGAGCTGTTTTTT

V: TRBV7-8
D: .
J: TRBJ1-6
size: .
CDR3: CASSLDRGGHSPLHF
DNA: TGTGCCAGCAGCTTAGATAGGGGGGGCCATTCACCCCTCCACTTT

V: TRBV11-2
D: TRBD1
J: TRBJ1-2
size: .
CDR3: CASSGGGSLNRVGYTF
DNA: TGTGCCAGCAGCGGAGGGGGCAGCCTGAACCGGGTGGGCTACACCTTC

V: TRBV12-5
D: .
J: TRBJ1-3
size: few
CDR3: CASGLTGTGNTIYF
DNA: TGTGCTAGTGGTTTGACCGGGACAGGAAACACCATATATTTT

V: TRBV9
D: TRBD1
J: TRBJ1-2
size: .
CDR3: CASSVNAGGFYGYTF
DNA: TGTGCCAGCAGCGTCAACGCAGGGGGCTTCTATGGCTACACCTTC

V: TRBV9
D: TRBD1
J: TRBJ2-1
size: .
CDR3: CASSVVVGTGNNEQFF
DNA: TGTGCCAGCAGCGTAGTGGTCGGGACAGGGAACAATGAGCAGTTCTTC

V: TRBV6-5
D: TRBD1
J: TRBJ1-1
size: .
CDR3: CASSTWDRVRAEAFF
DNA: TGTGCCAGCAGTACGTGGGACAGGGTCAGGGCTGAAGCTTTCTTT

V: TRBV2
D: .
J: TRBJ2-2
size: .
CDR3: CASSISRGNTGELFF
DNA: TGTGCCAGCAGCATTTCCAGGGGTAACACCGGGGAGCTGTTTTTT

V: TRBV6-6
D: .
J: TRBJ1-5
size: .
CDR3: CASSYRGGEPQHF
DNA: TGTGCCAGCAGTTACCGCGGGGGGGAGCCCCAGCATTTT

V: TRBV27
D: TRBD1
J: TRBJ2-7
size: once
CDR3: CASSLSKGAGEQYF
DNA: TGTGCCAGCAGTTTATCGAAGGGGGCTGGAGAGCAGTACTTC